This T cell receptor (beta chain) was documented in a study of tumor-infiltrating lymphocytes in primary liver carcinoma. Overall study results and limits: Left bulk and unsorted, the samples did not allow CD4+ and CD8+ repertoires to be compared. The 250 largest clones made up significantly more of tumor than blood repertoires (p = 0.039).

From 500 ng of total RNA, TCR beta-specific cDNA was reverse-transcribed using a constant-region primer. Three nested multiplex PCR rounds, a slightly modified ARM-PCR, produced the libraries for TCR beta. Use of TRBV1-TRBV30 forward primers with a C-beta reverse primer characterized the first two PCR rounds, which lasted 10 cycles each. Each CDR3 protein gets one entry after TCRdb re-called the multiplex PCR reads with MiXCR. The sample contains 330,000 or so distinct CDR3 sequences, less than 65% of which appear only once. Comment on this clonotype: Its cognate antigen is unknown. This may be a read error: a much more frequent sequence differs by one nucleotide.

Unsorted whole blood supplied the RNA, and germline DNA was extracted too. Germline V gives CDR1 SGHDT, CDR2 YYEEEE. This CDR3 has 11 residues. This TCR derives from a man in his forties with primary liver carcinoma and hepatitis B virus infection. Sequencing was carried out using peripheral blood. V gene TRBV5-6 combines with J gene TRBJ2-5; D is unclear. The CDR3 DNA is TGTGCCAGCAGCTTGTCAGAGGCCCAGTACTTC. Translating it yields CASSLSEAQYF.